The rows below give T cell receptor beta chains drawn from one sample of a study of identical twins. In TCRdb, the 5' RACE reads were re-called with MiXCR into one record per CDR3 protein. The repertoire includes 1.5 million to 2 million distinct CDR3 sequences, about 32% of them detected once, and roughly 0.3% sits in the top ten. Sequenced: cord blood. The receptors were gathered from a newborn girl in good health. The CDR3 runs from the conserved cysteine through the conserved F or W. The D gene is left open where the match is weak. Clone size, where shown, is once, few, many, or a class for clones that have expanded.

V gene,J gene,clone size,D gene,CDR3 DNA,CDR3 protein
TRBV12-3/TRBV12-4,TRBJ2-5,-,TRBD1,TGTGCCGGCAGTTCGGGACAGGGGGAAGAGACCCAGTACTTC,CAGSSGQGEETQYF
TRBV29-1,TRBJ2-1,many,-,TGCAGCGTCCTTAAGACACTTTACAATGAGCAGTTCTTC,CSVLKTLYNEQFF
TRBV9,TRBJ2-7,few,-,TGTGCCAGCAGCGTAGGCGGGGGCTATTACAATGAGCAGTACTTC,CASSVGGGYYNEQYF
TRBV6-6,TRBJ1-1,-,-,TGTGCCAGCAGTACACAGAGCGCTGAAGCTTTCTTT,CASSTQSAEAFF
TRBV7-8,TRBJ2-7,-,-,TGTGCCAGCAGCCCACCGGGAACTTTTTACGAGCAGTACTTC,CASSPPGTFYEQYF
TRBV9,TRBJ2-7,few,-,TGTGCCAGCAGCCCATACAAGTTTCCCTACGAGCAGTACTTC,CASSPYKFPYEQYF
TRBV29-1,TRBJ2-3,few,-,TGCAGCGTTAGTTTTGGCCTAGACACAGATACGCAGTATTTT,CSVSFGLDTDTQYF
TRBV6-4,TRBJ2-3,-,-,TGTGCCAGCAGTGCAGGTGGTGGAGCCCCTTCAGATACGCAGTATTTT,CASSAGGGAPSDTQYF
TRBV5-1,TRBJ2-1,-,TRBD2,TGCGCTAGCAGCTTGTACCAGCGGGGGGCTCCTAGGAATGAGCAGTTCTTC,CASSLYQRGAPRNEQFF
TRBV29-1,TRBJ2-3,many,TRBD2,TGCAGCGTTGCGCTAGCGGGACTAGATACGCAGTATTTT,CSVALAGLDTQYF
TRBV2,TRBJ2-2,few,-,TGTGCCAGCAGTGGGGACAACACCGGGGAGCTGTTTTTT,CASSGDNTGELFF
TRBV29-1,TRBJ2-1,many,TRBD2,TGCAGCGGGAAAGCGGGATTCTACAATGAGCAGTTCTTC,CSGKAGFYNEQFF
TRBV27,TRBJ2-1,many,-,TGTGCCAGCAGTTTCGGGGTAGCTTACAATGAGCAGTTCTTC,CASSFGVAYNEQFF
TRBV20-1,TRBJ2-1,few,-,TGCAGTGCTAGCCCCTCACCGGCCACCTGGTACAATGAGCAGTTCTTC,CSASPSPATWYNEQFF
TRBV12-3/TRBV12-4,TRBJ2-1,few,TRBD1,TGTGCCAGCGTAGGGGGCAGAGACAATGAGCAGTTCTTC,CASVGGRDNEQFF
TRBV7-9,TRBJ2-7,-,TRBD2,TGTGCCAGCAGCTTAGCTACTAGCGGGAGACTCTACAATGAGCAGTACTTC,CASSLATSGRLYNEQYF